This T cell receptor (beta chain) emerged from a study of blood T cell repertoires in COVID-19. Per the study methods: Estimated nucleated cell counts came from reference gene primer amplification. Some clones are missing from TCRdb's copy, which holds only in-frame ones; the method was immunoSEQ multiplex PCR. V and J calls plus clone size are reproduced from that table; the DNA served to infer D and trimming. The table lists more than 60,000 clones, under 95% of them singletons. The CDR3 is made up of 11 amino acids. V was pared by 6 bases and J by 4 bases, with 7 bases between. Germline V gene lookup returns CDR1 SNHLY and CDR2 FYNNEI.

The chain carries TRBV2 and TRBJ2-7, with D unclear. The specimen was peripheral blood. This sequence was found in a human donor in a cohort sampled during active COVID-19. The CDR3 is CASSREYEQYF. The CDR3 DNA reads TGTGCCAGCAGCCGAGAGTACGAGCAGTACTTC.